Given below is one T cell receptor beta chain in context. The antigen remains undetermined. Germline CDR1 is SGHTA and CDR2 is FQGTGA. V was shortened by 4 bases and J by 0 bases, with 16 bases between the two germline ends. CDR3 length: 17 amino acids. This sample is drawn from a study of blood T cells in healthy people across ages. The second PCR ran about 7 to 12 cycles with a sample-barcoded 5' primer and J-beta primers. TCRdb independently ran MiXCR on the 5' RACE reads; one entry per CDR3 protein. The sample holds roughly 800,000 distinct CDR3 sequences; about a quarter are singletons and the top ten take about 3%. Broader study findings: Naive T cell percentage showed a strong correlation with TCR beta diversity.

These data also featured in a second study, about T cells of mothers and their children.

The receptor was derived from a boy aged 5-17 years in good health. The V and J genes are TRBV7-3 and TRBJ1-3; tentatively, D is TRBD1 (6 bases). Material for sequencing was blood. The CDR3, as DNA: TGTGCCAGCAGCTACTGGGCAGGGGCGTTCTCTGGAAACACCATATATTTT. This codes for CASSYWAGAFSGNTIYF.